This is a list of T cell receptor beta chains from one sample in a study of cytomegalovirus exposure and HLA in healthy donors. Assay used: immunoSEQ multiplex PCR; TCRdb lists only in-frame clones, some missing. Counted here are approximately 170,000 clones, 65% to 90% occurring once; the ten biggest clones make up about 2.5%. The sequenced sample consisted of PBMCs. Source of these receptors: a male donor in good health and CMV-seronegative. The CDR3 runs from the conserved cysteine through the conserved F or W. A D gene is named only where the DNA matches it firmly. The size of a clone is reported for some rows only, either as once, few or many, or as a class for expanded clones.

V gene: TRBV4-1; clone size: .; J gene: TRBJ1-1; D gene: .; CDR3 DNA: TGCGCCAGCAGCCCAGACTCACTCCCTGACACTGAAGCTTTCTTT; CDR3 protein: CASSPDSLPDTEAFF
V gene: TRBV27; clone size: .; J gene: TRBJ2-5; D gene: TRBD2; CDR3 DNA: TGTGCCAGCAGTCCACTATCTAGCGGGGGGGCCACGGAGACCCAGTACTTC; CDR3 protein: CASSPLSSGGATETQYF
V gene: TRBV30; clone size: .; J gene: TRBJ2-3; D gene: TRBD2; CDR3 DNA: TGTGCCTGGAGTGTGGGGGGGGTAGATACGCAGTATTTT; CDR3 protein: CAWSVGGVDTQYF
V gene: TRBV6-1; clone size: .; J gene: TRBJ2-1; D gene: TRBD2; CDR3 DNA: TGTGCCAGCAGTGAAACAAGGGAGGGTGAGCAGTTCTTC; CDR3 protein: CASSETREGEQFF
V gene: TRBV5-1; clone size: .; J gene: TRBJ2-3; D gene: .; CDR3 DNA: TGCGCCAGCAGCTTTGACTACACAGATACGCAGTATTTT; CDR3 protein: CASSFDYTDTQYF
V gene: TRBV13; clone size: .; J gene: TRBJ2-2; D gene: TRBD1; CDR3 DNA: TGTGCCAGCAGGCTCTGGACAGGGCGTGGCGGGGAGCTGTTTTTT; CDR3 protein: CASRLWTGRGGELFF
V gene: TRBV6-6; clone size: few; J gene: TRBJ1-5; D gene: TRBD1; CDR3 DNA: TGTGCCAGCACAGAAACAGGGGGGGTTCAGCCCCAGCATTTT; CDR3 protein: CASTETGGVQPQHF
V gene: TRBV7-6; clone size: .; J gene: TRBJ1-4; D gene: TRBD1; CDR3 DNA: TGTGCCAGCAGCTTAGCGCTGGGACAGCGAAATGAAAAACTGTTTTTT; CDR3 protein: CASSLALGQRNEKLFF
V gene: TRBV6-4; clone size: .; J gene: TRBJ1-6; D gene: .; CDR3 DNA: TGTGCCAGCACCCACAGGGACGCCAATCGTTCACCCCTCCACTTT; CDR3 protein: CASTHRDANRSPLHF
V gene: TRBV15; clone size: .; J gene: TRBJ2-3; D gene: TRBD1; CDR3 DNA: TGTGCCACCAGCAGAGTTAGGACCGGGACAGCCACAGATACGCAGTATTTT; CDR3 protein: CATSRVRTGTATDTQYF
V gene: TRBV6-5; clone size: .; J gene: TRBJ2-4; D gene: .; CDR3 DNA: TGTGCCAGCAGTTTTACCCCCGGGATAGCCAAAAACATTCAGTACTTC; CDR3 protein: CASSFTPGIAKNIQYF
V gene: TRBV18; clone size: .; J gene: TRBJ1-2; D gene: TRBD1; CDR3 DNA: TGTGCCAGCTCGCCTACAGGGGGGATAGGCTATGGCTACACCTTC; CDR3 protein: CASSPTGGIGYGYTF
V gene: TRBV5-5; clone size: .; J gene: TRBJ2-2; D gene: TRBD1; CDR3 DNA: TGTGCCAGCAGAACCCGCCCGGACAGGGTATTTGCCGGGGAGCTGTTTTTT; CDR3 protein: CASRTRPDRVFAGELFF
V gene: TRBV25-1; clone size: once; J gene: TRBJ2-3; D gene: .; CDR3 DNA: TGTGCCAGCAGTGACAACAGTAACACAGATACGCAGTATTTT; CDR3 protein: CASSDNSNTDTQYF
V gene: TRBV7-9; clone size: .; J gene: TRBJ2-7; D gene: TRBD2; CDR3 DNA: TGTTCCAGCAGCTTAGCGGGGGGAGGGTACTCCTACGAGCAGTACTTC; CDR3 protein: CSSSLAGGGYSYEQYF
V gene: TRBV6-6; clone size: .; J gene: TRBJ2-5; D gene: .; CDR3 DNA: TGTGCCAGCAGTCCCGTTTCGGGAGAGACCCAGTACTTC; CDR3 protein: CASSPVSGETQYF
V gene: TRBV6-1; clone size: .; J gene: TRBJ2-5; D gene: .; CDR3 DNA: TGTGCCAGCAGTGAATGGTTCTCAGGGGGGTCCGAGACCCAGTACTTC; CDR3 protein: CASSEWFSGGSETQYF
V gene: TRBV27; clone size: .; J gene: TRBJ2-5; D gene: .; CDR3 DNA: TGTGCCAGCAGTTTATCGGCCAGGCAAGAGACCCAGTACTTC; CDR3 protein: CASSLSARQETQYF
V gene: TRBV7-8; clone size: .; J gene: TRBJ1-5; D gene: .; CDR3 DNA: TGTGCCAGCAGCTTATCGGGGGGTTTGAGCAATCAGCCCCAGCATTTT; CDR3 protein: CASSLSGGLSNQPQHF
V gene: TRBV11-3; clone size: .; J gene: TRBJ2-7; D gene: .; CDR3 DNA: TGTGCCAGCAGCTTGGGGGGTCTTAATTCCTACGAGCAGTACTTC; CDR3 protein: CASSLGGLNSYEQYF
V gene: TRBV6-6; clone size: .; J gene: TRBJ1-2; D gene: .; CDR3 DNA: TGTGCCAGCAGCACTGAGACAGACTATGGCTACACCTTC; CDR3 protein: CASSTETDYGYTF
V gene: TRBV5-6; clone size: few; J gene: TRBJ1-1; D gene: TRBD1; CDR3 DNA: TGTGCCAGCAGCTTGGGGACAGGGATTGACACTGAAGCTTTCTTT; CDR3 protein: CASSLGTGIDTEAFF
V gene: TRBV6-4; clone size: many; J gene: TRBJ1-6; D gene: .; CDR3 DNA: TGTGCCAGCAGTGAAAAAACAGGGTGGAATTCACCCCTCCACTTT; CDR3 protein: CASSEKTGWNSPLHF
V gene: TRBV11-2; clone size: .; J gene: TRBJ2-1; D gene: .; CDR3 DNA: TGTGCCAGCAGCTTAGAGAACGGGGGTGAGCAGTTCTTC; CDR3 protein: CASSLENGGEQFF
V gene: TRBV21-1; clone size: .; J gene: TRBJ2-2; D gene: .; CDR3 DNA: TGTGCCAGCAGCAAAGCGCCACAACTGAGGACCGGGGAGCTGTTTTTT; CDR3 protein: CASSKAPQLRTGELFF
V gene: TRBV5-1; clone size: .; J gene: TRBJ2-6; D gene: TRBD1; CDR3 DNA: TGCGCCAGCAGCTCCCTAGGACAGGCCGATATATCTGGGGCCAACGTCCTGACTTTC; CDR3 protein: CASSSLGQADISGANVLTF
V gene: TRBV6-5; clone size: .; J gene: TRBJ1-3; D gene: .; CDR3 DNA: TGTGCCAGCAGTCCAGGGCCCTCTGGAAACACCATATATTTT; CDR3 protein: CASSPGPSGNTIYF
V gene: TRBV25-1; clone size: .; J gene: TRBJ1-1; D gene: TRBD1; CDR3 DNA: TGTGCCAGCAGTGACCGGGACAGGGTGGGTTTCTTT; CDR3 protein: CASSDRDRVGFF
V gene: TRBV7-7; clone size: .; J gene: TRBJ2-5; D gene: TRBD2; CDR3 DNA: TGTGCTAGCAGCGCAGAGACTAGCGGCGAGACCCAGTACTTC; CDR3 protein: CASSAETSGETQYF
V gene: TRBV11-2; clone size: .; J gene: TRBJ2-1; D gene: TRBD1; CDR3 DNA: TGTGCCAGCAGCTTAGCGGGGGGACAGGGGTATAGGGATGAGCAGTTCTTC; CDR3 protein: CASSLAGGQGYRDEQFF
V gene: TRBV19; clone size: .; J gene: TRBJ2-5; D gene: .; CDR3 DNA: TGTGCCAGTAGTGGGCCGGGACACCCTTTACAAGAGACCCAGTACTTC; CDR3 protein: CASSGPGHPLQETQYF
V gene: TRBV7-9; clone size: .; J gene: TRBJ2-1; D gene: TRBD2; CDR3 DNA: TGTGCCAGCAGCGGGGGACTAGACGGATACAATGAGCAGTTCTTC; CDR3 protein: CASSGGLDGYNEQFF
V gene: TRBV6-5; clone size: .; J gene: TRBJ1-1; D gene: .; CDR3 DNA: TGTGCCAGCGGGGGGGGATGGAACACTGAAGCTTTCTTT; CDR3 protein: CASGGGWNTEAFF
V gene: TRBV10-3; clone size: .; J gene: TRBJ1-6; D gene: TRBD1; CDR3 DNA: TGTGCCATCAGTGAGTCGGACAGGGGATCCTATAATTCACCCCTCCACTTT; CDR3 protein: CAISESDRGSYNSPLHF
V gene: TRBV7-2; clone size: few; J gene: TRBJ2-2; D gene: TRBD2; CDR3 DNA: TGTGCCAGCAGCTTATGGGCTAGCGGGGGGGCGAGCACCGGGGAGCTGTTTTTT; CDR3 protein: CASSLWASGGASTGELFF
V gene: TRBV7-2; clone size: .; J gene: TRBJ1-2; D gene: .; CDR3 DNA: TGTGCCAGCAGCACGACAGGAGTTAACTATGGCTACACCTTC; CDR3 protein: CASSTTGVNYGYTF
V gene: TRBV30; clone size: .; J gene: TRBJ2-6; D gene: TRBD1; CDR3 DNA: TGTGCCTGGAATGACGGGACAGTCACCCGCTCTGGGGCCAACGTCCTGACTTTC; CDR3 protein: CAWNDGTVTRSGANVLTF
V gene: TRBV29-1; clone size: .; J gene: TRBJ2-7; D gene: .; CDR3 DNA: TGCAGCGTTGAAGATGACAGTCCCTACGAGCAGTACTTC; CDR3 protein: CSVEDDSPYEQYF
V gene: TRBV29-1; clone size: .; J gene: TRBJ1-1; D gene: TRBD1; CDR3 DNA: TGCAGCGTGCCCGGACAGGGCGGGCCCGGGGTGGTCTTT; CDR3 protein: CSVPGQGGPGVVF
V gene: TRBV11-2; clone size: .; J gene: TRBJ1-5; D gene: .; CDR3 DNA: TGTGCCAGCAGCTTAGATTATCGGCAGGACAGTAAGCCCCAGCATTTT; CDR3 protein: CASSLDYRQDSKPQHF
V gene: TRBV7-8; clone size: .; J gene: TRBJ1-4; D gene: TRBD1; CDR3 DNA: TGTGCCAGCAGATCCAGGGGGGATATTGAAAAACTGTTTTTT; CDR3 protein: CASRSRGDIEKLFF
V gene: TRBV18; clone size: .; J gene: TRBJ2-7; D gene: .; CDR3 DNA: TGTGCCAGCTCGCCCCCAGGGAAGGTCGGCGAGCAGTACTTC; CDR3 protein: CASSPPGKVGEQYF
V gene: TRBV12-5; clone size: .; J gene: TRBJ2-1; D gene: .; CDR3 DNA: TGTGCTAGTGGTTTGACTAGCTCCTACAATGAGCAGTTCTTC; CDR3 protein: CASGLTSSYNEQFF
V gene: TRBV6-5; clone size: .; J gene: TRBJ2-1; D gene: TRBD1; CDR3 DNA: TGTGCCAGCACGACAGGGGGCAATGAGCAGTTCTTC; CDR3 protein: CASTTGGNEQFF
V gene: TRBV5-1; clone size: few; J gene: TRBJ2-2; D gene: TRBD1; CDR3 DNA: TGCGCCAGCAGCCGTGGACAGGGGGGGTCCGGGGAGCTGTTTTTT; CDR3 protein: CASSRGQGGSGELFF
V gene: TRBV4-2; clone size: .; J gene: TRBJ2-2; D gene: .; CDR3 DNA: TGTGCCAGCAGCCAGGGCGATGACAGGACCACCGGGGAGCTGTTTTTT; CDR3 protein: CASSQGDDRTTGELFF
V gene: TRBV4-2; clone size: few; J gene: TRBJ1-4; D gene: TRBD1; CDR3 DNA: TGTGCCAGCAGCCAAGTAGGGGGCTCAACTAATGAAAAACTGTTTTTT; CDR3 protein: CASSQVGGSTNEKLFF
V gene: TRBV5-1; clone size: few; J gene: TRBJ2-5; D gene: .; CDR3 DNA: TGCGCCAGCACAGGGACTCGCGAGACCCAGTACTTC; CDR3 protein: CASTGTRETQYF
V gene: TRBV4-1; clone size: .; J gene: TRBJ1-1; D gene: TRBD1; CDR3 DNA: TGCGCCAACCGCTTTGGTAGGGACAGTCGCAACACTGAAGCTTTCTTT; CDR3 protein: CANRFGRDSRNTEAFF
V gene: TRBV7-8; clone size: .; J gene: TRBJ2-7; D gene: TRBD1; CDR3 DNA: TGTGCCAGCAGCTTAATTTTCTTAGTGACAGGGGACTTCTCCTACGAGCAGTACTTC; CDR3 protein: CASSLIFLVTGDFSYEQYF
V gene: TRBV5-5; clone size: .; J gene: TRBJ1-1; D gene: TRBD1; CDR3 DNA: TGTGCCAGCAGCTCATTCCAGGGGGCCGGGAACACTGAAGCTTTCTTT; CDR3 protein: CASSSFQGAGNTEAFF
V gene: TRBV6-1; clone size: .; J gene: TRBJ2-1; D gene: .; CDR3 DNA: TGTGCCAGCAGTGCGGGTCATTACAATGAGCAGTTCTTC; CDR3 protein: CASSAGHYNEQFF
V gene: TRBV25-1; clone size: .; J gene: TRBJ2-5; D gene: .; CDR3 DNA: TGTGCCAGCAGTGAAGGATTAGTAAGGGGCCCGGAGACCCAGTACTTC; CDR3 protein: CASSEGLVRGPETQYF
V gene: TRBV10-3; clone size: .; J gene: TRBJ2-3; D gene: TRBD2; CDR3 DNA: TGTGCCATCAGTGTGGGGACTACATACACAGATACGCAGTATTTT; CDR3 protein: CAISVGTTYTDTQYF
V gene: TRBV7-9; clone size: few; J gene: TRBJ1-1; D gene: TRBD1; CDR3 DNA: TGTGCCAGCAGCTTGGGGACAGATACCTTGACTGAAGCTTTCTTT; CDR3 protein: CASSLGTDTLTEAFF
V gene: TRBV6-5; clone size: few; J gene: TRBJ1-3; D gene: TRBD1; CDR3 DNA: TGTGCCAGCAGTTACCAACAGGGGAACACCATATATTTT; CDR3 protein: CASSYQQGNTIYF
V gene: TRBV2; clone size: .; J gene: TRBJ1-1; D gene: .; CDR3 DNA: TGTGCCAGCAACCTTGACAGACCGAACACTGAAGCTTTCTTT; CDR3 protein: CASNLDRPNTEAFF